This T cell receptor (beta chain) was profiled in a study of blood T cell repertoires in COVID-19. Study-wide context: Material from acute and convalescent COVID-19 was sourced from the United States, Italy and Spain.

After removal of 6 bases from V and 0 bases from J, the junction contained 5 bases not matched to a gene. The CDR3 consists of 14 residues. Germline values: CDR1 MNHEY, CDR2 SVGAGI. In terms of age and location, participants ranged from roughly 18 to 90 years and lived in about two dozen US areas. Profiled with immunoSEQ multiplex PCR; TCRdb holds only in-frame clones, not every one. Found here are 300,000 to 500,000 clones, roughly 90% of them singletons; the top ten hold more than 0.9%. This chain connects TRBV6-5 to TRBJ2-7; 7 nucleotides agree with TRBD1. The sequenced sample was PBMCs or T cells enriched from blood (not recorded which). This TCR was recovered from a woman between 25 and 40 years old with acute COVID-19. The CDR3, as DNA: TGTGCCAGCAGGGGACAGCTTACCTCCTACGAGCAGTACTTC. Protein product: CASRGQLTSYEQYF.